The source of this T cell receptor (beta chain) is a study of spatial heterogeneity in lung cancer. The time point is: blood at routine non-recurrence follow-up after resection. Sequencing of whole RNA from tumor, nontumor lung or frozen PBMC involved no sorting. From the 5' RACE reads, TCRdb called clonotypes with MiXCR, one entry per CDR3 protein. The sample lists about 15,000 distinct CDR3 sequences; about 6% were seen once. The germline V gene encodes CDR1 ENHRY and CDR2 SYGVKD. V was trimmed by 10 bases and J by 2 bases, leaving 18 bases between them. CDR3 length: 14 amino acids. The table lists this clonotype with many counts.

Sample: PBMCs, taken at follow-up. The rearrangement joins TRBV10-3 to TRBJ2-7; D assignment may be TRBD1 or TRBD2 (5 bases each). The source of this sequence is a male donor with early-stage non-small cell lung cancer. The CDR3 DNA follows: TGTGCCACGACCCCCTGGGACCAACCCTACGAGCAGTACTTC. Amino acid sequence: CATTPWDQPYEQYF.